Listed below are T cell receptor beta chains from one sample, sequenced in a study of shared clonotypes between healthy human individuals. Sequencing was performed with immunoSEQ multiplex PCR; in TCRdb, only in-frame clones are kept and a portion is missing. The sample records around 550,000 clones, approximately 96% being singletons. Sequencing used naive CD8+ T cells sorted from blood. These receptors all stem from a woman under 40 in good health. Both conserved end residues are part of each CDR3. A D gene is named only where the DNA matches it firmly. Only part of the rows carry a size: once, few, many, or a class if the clone is expanded.

D	size	length	J	V	CDR3	DNA
.	.	14	TRBJ2-7	TRBV27	CASSLAGSSGEQYF	TGTGCCAGCAGTTTGGCCGGGTCGAGTGGCGAGCAGTACTTC
TRBD2	.	16	TRBJ2-5	TRBV19	CASSTRSGSERETQYF	TGTGCCAGTAGTACCCGAAGCGGGAGCGAGAGAGAGACCCAGTACTTC
.	.	16	TRBJ1-3	TRBV5-4	CASSFFHVEAGNTIYF	TGTGCCAGCAGCTTTTTCCATGTGGAGGCTGGAAACACCATATATTTT
.	.	16	TRBJ1-2	TRBV18	CASFGNQREVDYGYTF	TGTGCCAGTTTCGGAAATCAACGGGAGGTAGACTATGGCTACACCTTC
.	.	15	TRBJ2-1	TRBV6-5	CASSTTTGLYNEQFF	TGTGCCAGCAGTACCACGACGGGACTCTACAATGAGCAGTTCTTC
.	.	20	TRBJ2-2	TRBV21-1	CASANRGTAGLAGVTGELFF	TGTGCCAGCGCCAACCGAGGGACGGCGGGACTAGCGGGAGTTACCGGGGAGCTGTTTTTT
.	few	12	TRBJ2-1	TRBV7-9	CASSLEGNEQFF	TGTGCCAGCAGCTTAGAGGGGAATGAGCAGTTCTTC
.	.	13	TRBJ2-5	TRBV6-5	CASKQGNQETQYF	TGTGCCAGCAAACAGGGTAACCAAGAGACCCAGTACTTC
TRBD2	.	15	TRBJ2-7	TRBV19	CASSMTSGGSYEQYF	TGTGCCAGTAGTATGACTAGCGGAGGCTCCTACGAGCAGTACTTC
.	.	14	TRBJ2-1	TRBV13	CASSSRTADNEQFF	TGTGCCAGCAGCTCAAGAACGGCAGACAATGAGCAGTTCTTC
.	.	17	TRBJ1-5	TRBV27	CASSLHPGEGSNQPQHF	TGTGCCAGCAGTTTACATCCCGGTGAGGGTAGCAATCAGCCCCAGCATTTT
.	.	14	TRBJ2-7	TRBV5-4	CASSLKGSAYEQYF	TGTGCCAGCAGCTTGAAGGGGTCCGCTTACGAGCAGTACTTC
.	.	15	TRBJ1-5	TRBV9	CASSAGGNGNQPQHF	TGTGCCAGCAGCGCGGGGGGTAATGGCAATCAGCCCCAGCATTTT
TRBD2	.	15	TRBJ2-2	TRBV7-8	CASSLSGRYTGELFF	TGTGCCAGCAGCCTTAGCGGGAGATACACCGGGGAGCTGTTTTTT
.	.	15	TRBJ2-5	TRBV27	CASSRTAIPKMTQYF	TGTGCCAGCAGCCGAACAGCCATCCCCAAGATGACCCAGTACTTC
.	.	14	TRBJ1-1	TRBV6-1	CASSESPGRTEAFF	TGTGCCAGCAGTGAATCCCCAGGCAGAACTGAAGCTTTCTTT
.	.	14	TRBJ2-7	TRBV2	CASSGVGGSYEQYF	TGTGCCAGCAGTGGAGTGGGGGGATCCTACGAGCAGTACTTC
.	.	14	TRBJ2-7	TRBV28	CASSLSRFPYEQYF	TGTGCCAGCAGTTTATCGCGGTTCCCCTACGAGCAGTACTTC
.	once	16	TRBJ2-5	TRBV4-1	CASSQGWDNYQETQYF	TGCGCCAGCAGCCAAGGGTGGGACAATTACCAAGAGACCCAGTACTTC
.	.	15	TRBJ2-1	TRBV13	CASSLISLSYNEQFF	TGTGCCAGCAGCCTAATATCCCTCAGTTACAATGAGCAGTTCTTC
.	.	14	TRBJ2-7	TRBV4-1	CASSQGDGIYEQYF	TGCGCCAGCAGCCAAGGGGACGGAATCTACGAGCAGTACTTC
.	.	16	TRBJ2-7	TRBV11-2	CASSLALEGWGLEQYF	TGTGCCAGCAGCTTAGCCCTTGAGGGTTGGGGACTCGAGCAGTACTTC
.	.	13	TRBJ1-2	TRBV28	CASSWGPGHGYTF	TGTGCCAGCAGTTGGGGGCCCGGTCATGGCTACACCTTC
.	.	15	TRBJ2-7	TRBV28	CASSLLSTLPYEQYF	TGTGCCAGCAGTTTATTGAGTACCCTACCCTACGAGCAGTACTTC
TRBD1	once	17	TRBJ2-7	TRBV11-2	CASSLFGTGAPSYEQYF	TGTGCCAGCAGCTTATTCGGGACAGGGGCCCCTTCCTACGAGCAGTACTTC
.	.	16	TRBJ2-3	TRBV7-9	CASSLDLATSSDTQYF	TGTGCCAGCAGCTTAGACTTGGCAACGTCGTCGGATACGCAGTATTTT
TRBD1	.	15	TRBJ2-7	TRBV4-1	CASSQSAGGPYEQYF	TGCGCCAGCAGCCAAAGCGCAGGGGGCCCCTACGAGCAGTACTTC
TRBD2	.	14	TRBJ2-7	TRBV5-1	CASSLLAGAYEQYF	TGCGCCAGCAGCTTGCTAGCGGGGGCCTACGAGCAGTACTTC
TRBD2	once	15	TRBJ2-7	TRBV28	CASSFVLAGSYEQYF	TGTGCCAGCAGTTTTGTACTAGCGGGTTCCTACGAGCAGTACTTC
.	.	14	TRBJ2-1	TRBV5-6	CASSPTVSYNEQFF	TGTGCCAGCAGCCCGACGGTAAGCTACAATGAGCAGTTCTTC
TRBD1	.	16	TRBJ2-7	TRBV4-1	CASSHYRAQGVYEQYF	TGCGCCAGCAGCCATTACAGGGCCCAGGGGGTCTACGAGCAGTACTTC